Below, 18 T cell receptor beta chains from the same sample are listed, as sequenced in a study of T cell repertoires in cytomegalovirus infection (dated by TCRdb to the late 2010s). TCRdb lists the instrument as Illumina HiSeq 1500. The raw public data were reprocessed by TCRdb itself: fastp quality trimming at Q25, MiXCR clonotype calling, in-frame beta chains only. Records with the same CDR3 protein are collapsed into one entry carrying the most frequent genes and DNA. The table for this sample lists about 250,000 distinct CDR3 sequences; about 18% of them were counted only once. The leading ten clones occupy about half of the sample. Source material: CD8+ T cells from PBMCs. These receptors came from a human donor in good health (CMV status not recorded). Some clones in this sample may be carry-over from other donors' samples.

This clonotype was recorded a few times. The chain combines TRBV27 with TRBJ2-2; possible D gene TRBD1, 6 bases. The CDR3 is 15 amino acids. V lost 6 bases, J lost 1 base, and 12 bases lay in between. Germline V gives CDR1 MNHEY, CDR2 SMNVEV (reference sequence). The CDR3 sequence is CASSRRQENTGELFF. The DNA for the CDR3 is TGTGCCAGCAGCAGACGACAGGAGAACACCGGGGAGCTGTTTTTT.

In DNA form, the CDR3 reads TGCGCCAGCAGAGAAGGGGCTGAGACTGAAGCTTTCTTT. This encodes CASREGAETEAFF. The chain recombines TRBV5-1 with TRBJ1-1; D is possibly TRBD1 (5 bases). This CDR3 is built from 13 residues. Deletions cut 5 bases from V and 5 bases from J, with 13 bases between. Germline-derived CDR1 and CDR2 are SGHRS and YFSETQ.

In its sample, this clonotype was seen a few times. The chain carries TRBV20-1 and TRBJ1-5; unclear D gene. Deletions cut 0 bases from V and 6 bases from J, with 12 bases between. The CDR3 runs to 14 residues. Per the germline V gene, CDR1 is DFQATT and CDR2 is SNEGSKA (reference sequence). The CDR3 DNA reads as TGCAGTGCTAGAGATATGGCGCAAGGTCAGCCCCAGCATTTT. Translating gives CSARDMAQGQPQHF.

The chain employs TRBV6-5 and TRBJ2-2; D may be TRBD1 or TRBD2 (6 bases each). Germline V gene lookup returns CDR1 MNHEY and CDR2 SVGAGI. CDR3 length: 17 residues. The CDR3: CASEPFRGAVGTGELFF. As DNA, the CDR3 is TGTGCGAGTGAGCCTTTTAGGGGGGCCGTCGGCACCGGGGAGCTGTTTTTT.

This clonotype was counted at least ten times. DNA for the CDR3: TGTGCCAGCAGCGCTCGGGACAGTCCGAACACCGGGGAGCTGTTTTTT. Its translation is CASSARDSPNTGELFF. The chain recombines TRBV7-8 with TRBJ2-2; 7 bases line up with TRBD1. This CDR3 region has 16 residues. Germline V gene sequence: CDR1 SGHVS, CDR2 FQNEAQ. The ends lost 5 bases at V and 0 bases at J; junction bases unmatched: 6.

This clonotype has ten or more counts. The J gene is TRBJ1-1, the V gene TRBV7-6; 8 nucleotides line up with TRBD1. CDR1 and CDR2 (germline): SGHVS, FNYEAQ. This CDR3 has 14 amino acids. V was clipped by 3 bases and J by 7 bases; unmatched bases: 7. Written as DNA, the CDR3 is TGTGCCAGCAGCTTTGGACAGGGTAATGGTGAAGCTTTCTTT. Translated, it gives CASSFGQGNGEAFF.

This chain links TRBV19 with TRBJ2-1; D remains ambiguous. The germline CDR1 and CDR2 sequences are LNHDA and SQIVND (reference sequence). The CDR3 spans 14 residues. Trimming left V 0 bases short and J 0 bases short, with 3 bases between. CDR3 DNA sequence: TGTGCCAGTAGTATAGATAACTCCTACAATGAGCAGTTCTTC. This translates into CASSIDNSYNEQFF.

CDR3: CASSSWTGGTGELFF. The DNA for the CDR3 is TGTGCCAGCAGCTCCTGGACAGGGGGGACCGGGGAGCTGTTTTTT. J is TRBJ2-2 and V is TRBV7-9; TRBD1 matches at 10 bases. The CDR3 loop spans 15 amino acids. J gave up 5 bases and V 4 bases, and 4 bases lay outside the gene matches. Per germline, CDR1 SEHNR and CDR2 FQNEAQ (reference sequence).

This clonotype was counted ten times or more. The chain combines TRBV6-5 with TRBJ2-5, with 8 nucleotides matching TRBD2. After removal of 2 bases from V and 5 bases from J, the junction contained 7 bases not matched to a gene. The CDR3 loop spans 15 amino acids. Germline V gives CDR1 MNHEY, CDR2 SVGAGI. This chain's CDR3 is CASSYTRGGLETQYF. CDR3 sequence (DNA): TGTGCCAGCAGTTACACCCGGGGGGGCCTTGAGACCCAGTACTTC.

This clonotype was observed a handful of times. The rearrangement uses TRBV7-9 and TRBJ2-2; TRBD1 matches 8 bases. Germline V gene data show CDR1 as SEHNR and CDR2 as FQNEAQ (reference sequence). Trimming at V came to 5 bases and at J to 3 bases, leaving 8 bases not matched to a gene. The length of the CDR3 is 16 residues. The CDR3 nucleotides read TGTGCCAGCAGCACGGCAGGGGGCGCGGACACCGGGGAGCTGTTTTTT. Translating gives CASSTAGGADTGELFF.

Many counts were recorded for this clonotype. V is TRBV28 and J is TRBJ2-7; D not resolved. The germline V gene encodes CDR1 MDHEN and CDR2 SYDVKM. CDR3 size: 16 residues. Trimming took off 4 bases at V and 5 bases at J, with 21 bases between the two ends. CDR3 DNA sequence: TGTGCCAGCAGTTCCCCGGGTTTGGGCCTCGGTCACGAGCAGTACTTC. This translates into CASSSPGLGLGHEQYF.

This clonotype has at least ten counts. The genes are TRBV19 and TRBJ1-5; no firm D call. The V gene lost 6 bases and the J gene lost 7 bases, with 22 bases spanning the gap. The germline CDR1 and CDR2 sequences are LNHDA and SQIVND (reference sequence). The CDR3 runs 16 residues. The CDR3 loop is CASSPRTGRRRQPQHF. The CDR3 bases are TGTGCCAGTAGCCCTAGGACGGGCCGGAGAAGGCAGCCCCAGCATTTT.

At least ten counts were recorded for this clonotype. This chain uses TRBV7-2 with TRBJ1-6; D gene unclear. The CDR3 sequence is 14 residues long. Germline CDR1 is SGHTA and CDR2 is FQGNSA. V gave up 3 bases and J gave up 7 bases, with 10 bases separating them. Here the CDR3 DNA reads TGTGCCAGCAGCTTGGACCGGAGCAATTCACCCCTCCACTTT. It is translated as CASSLDRSNSPLHF.

In its sample, this clonotype was seen many times. The CDR3 DNA reads as TGTGCCAGCAGCTTGGTTGGCGGAAAAGAGACAGATACGCAGTATTTT. The encoded protein is CASSLVGGKETDTQYF. The chain joins TRBV7-9 to TRBJ2-3; no firm D call. This CDR3 is 16 amino acids long. The ends were cut back, 3 bases at V and 3 bases at J, with 16 bases in the middle. CDR1 is SEHNR, CDR2 FQNEAQ, per germline (reference sequence).

The chain links TRBV12-3 or TRBV12-4 to TRBJ1-1, with 7 positions matching TRBD1. J lost 5 bases, V lost 0 bases, and 9 bases had no gene match. This CDR3 is 16 amino acids long. CDR3 coding DNA: TGTGCCAGCAGTTTAGCGCATAGGGGGCTGGAAACTGAAGCTTTCTTT. This translates into CASSLAHRGLETEAFF.

Written as DNA, the CDR3 is TGTGCCAGCAGCCATCAAGCGGGGGGGGATACTAGCACAGATACGCAGTATTTT. It codes for CASSHQAGGDTSTDTQYF. This rearrangement joins TRBV12-3 or TRBV12-4 to TRBJ2-3; TRBD2 matches 10 bases. V shed 6 bases, J shed 0 bases, and the junction held 12 bases outside the gene matches. The CDR3 length is 18 residues.

CDR3 DNA: TGTGCCAGCGTGACTAGCGCCCGGACAGATACGCAGTATTTT. Its protein product is CASVTSARTDTQYF. The chain uses TRBV12-3 or TRBV12-4 and TRBJ2-3, with 8 bases lining up with TRBD2. V was pared by 8 bases and J by 3 bases, with 7 bases of the junction left unmatched. The CDR3 contains 14 residues.

This clonotype showed up many times. The J gene is TRBJ1-1, the V gene TRBV5-1, with D possibly matching TRBD1 (5 bases). Germline assignment: CDR1 SGHRS and CDR2 YFSETQ. Between the trimmed V and J ends, which lost 7 bases and 1 base, there was a span of 23 bases. The CDR3 extends over 17 amino acids. The CDR3 sequence: CASYSGGSPGPNTEAFF. CDR3 coding DNA: TGCGCCAGCTATTCTGGCGGCAGCCCAGGGCCGAACACTGAAGCTTTCTTT. The full variable domain, rest sourced from reference TRBV5-1 and TRBJ1-1, is KAGVTQTPRYLIKTRGQQVTLSCSPISGHRSVSWYQQTPGQGLQFLFEYFSETQRNKGNFPGRFSGRQFSNSRSEMNVSTLELGDSALYLCASYSGGSPGPNTEAFFGQGTRLTVV.